The 29 T cell receptor beta chains in this list originate from one sample, sequenced in a study of shared clonotypes between healthy human individuals. Sequenced by immunoSEQ multiplex PCR; TCRdb stores in-frame clones only, minus some. This sample has about 680,000 clones; 55% to 75% occur once, and the top ten carry about 1.8%. The sequencing sample was made of memory CD4+ T cells sorted from blood. Subset reported: CD45RA-negative fraction. The receptors here all came from a woman aged 25-40 years in good health.

V and J are TRBV28 and TRBJ2-3; 12 bases map to TRBD2. The CDR3 loop spans 18 amino acids. From germline, CDR1 is MDHEN and CDR2 SYDVKM. Trimming took 4 bases from V and 4 from J; bases not matched to a gene: 12. The CDR3 protein is CASSSRGTSGWIPDTQYF. The CDR3 DNA sequence: TGTGCCAGCAGTTCCCGGGGGACTAGCGGGTGGATCCCAGATACGCAGTATTTT.

In this sample, this clone turned up a few times. The chain links TRBV27 to TRBJ2-7, with 7 nucleotides matching TRBD2. The germline V gene has CDR1 MNHEY and CDR2 SMNVEV (reference sequence). V lost 2 bases, J lost 3 bases, and 4 bases stayed unmatched. The CDR3 totals 14 residues. Here the CDR3 DNA reads TGTGCCAGCAGTTTAAGCGGGACGTTCTACGAGCAGTACTTC. As protein: CASSLSGTFYEQYF.

The V and J genes are TRBV15 and TRBJ1-5, with D hard to call. CDR1 and CDR2 from the germline V gene are LNHNV and YYDKDF (reference sequence). Trimming took 1 base from V and 0 from J, leaving 4 bases between them. CDR3 size: 14 residues. The CDR3 here is CATSRGDSNQPQHF. The DNA of the CDR3 is TGTGCCACCAGCAGAGGTGATAGCAATCAGCCCCAGCATTTT.

The chain carries TRBV6-1 and TRBJ1-5, with D tentatively TRBD1 (6 bases). Germline V gives CDR1 MNHNS, CDR2 SASEGT. The CDR3 has 12 residues. V shed 7 bases and J shed 5 bases, with 9 bases lying between them. CDR3: CASKEGDQPQHF. The CDR3 DNA sequence: TGTGCCAGCAAGGAGGGGGATCAGCCCCAGCATTTT.

The chain carries TRBV6-5 and TRBJ2-1; D gene uncertain. The V gene's germline CDR1 is MNHEY and CDR2 SVGAGI. The CDR3 spans 13 residues. Trimming cost V 6 bases and J 1 base, with 7 bases left between them. CDR3 protein: CASRTESYNEQFF. The CDR3 DNA reads as TGTGCCAGCAGGACGGAATCCTACAATGAGCAGTTCTTC.

The CDR3 loop reads CASSPPPEGRNEQFF. CDR3 in DNA: TGTGCCAGCAGCCCACCTCCCGAGGGGCGGAATGAGCAGTTCTTC. The V and J genes are TRBV2 and TRBJ2-1; the D gene could be TRBD1 or TRBD2 (5 bases each). The V and J ends lost 6 bases and 7 bases respectively, with 19 bases between them. This CDR3 region has 15 residues. In germline, CDR1 is SNHLY, CDR2 FYNNEI.

The chain has TRBV5-1 and TRBJ2-3; no definite D call. The V end lost 0 bases, the J end lost 5 bases, and 10 bases lay between the germline ends. The CDR3 totals 14 residues. Germline V gene sequence: CDR1 SGHRS, CDR2 YFSETQ. The CDR3 region has the DNA TGCGCCAGCAGCTTGGGGGCGTCAAGAGATACGCAGTATTTT. Translating it yields CASSLGASRDTQYF.

The chain is built from TRBV19 and TRBJ1-1; 9 bases are shared with TRBD1. Germline CDR1 LNHDA, CDR2 SQIVND (reference sequence). The trim removed 9 bases at V and 2 bases at J, leaving 7 bases unmatched. The CDR3 is made up of 14 amino acids. The CDR3 nucleotides are TGTGCCAGCCGGGACAGGGCTAGAAACACTGAAGCTTTCTTT. Its protein product is CASRDRARNTEAFF.

The V and J genes are TRBV18 and TRBJ2-1; TRBD2 aligns across 8 bases. V gave up 0 bases and J gave up 4 bases; unmatched junction bases: 2. Germline V CDR1 and CDR2: KGHSH, LQKENI. The CDR3 is 15 amino acids. In DNA form, the CDR3 reads TGTGCCAGCTCACCACCTAGCGGGGATTACAATGAGCAGTTCTTC. The encoded protein is CASSPPSGDYNEQFF. The variable domain in full, completed from reference TRBV18 and TRBJ2-1, reads NAGVMQNPRHLVRRRGQEARLRCSPMKGHSHVYWYRQLPEEGLKFMVYLQKENIIDESGMPKERFSAEFPKEGPSILRIQQVVRGDSAAYFCASSPPSGDYNEQFFGPGTRLTVL.

This chain joins TRBV11-3 and TRBJ1-2, with 9 bases aligning to TRBD1. Trimming took 5 bases from V and 6 from J; bases not matched to a gene: 4. The CDR3 is 13 residues long. The V gene's germline CDR1 is SGHNT and CDR2 YENEEA. CDR3 in amino acids: CASSPQGADGYTF. The CDR3 bases are TGTGCCAGCAGCCCACAGGGGGCGGATGGCTACACCTTC.

The rearrangement joins TRBV10-2 to TRBJ2-3, with 8 bases lining up with TRBD2. The trim removed 6 bases at V and 3 bases at J, leaving 2 bases unmatched. CDR1 WSHSY and CDR2 SAAADI come from the germline V gene. This CDR3 has 13 residues. CDR3 in DNA: TGCGCCAGCAGGGGACTAGGTACAGATACGCAGTATTTT. Translating it yields CASRGLGTDTQYF.

The gene calls are TRBV7-9 and TRBJ1-2; TRBD1 matches 8 bases. The J segment lost 2 bases and the V segment lost 5 bases, leaving 7 bases of the junction unmatched. CDR1 and CDR2 from the germline V gene are SEHNR and FQNEAQ (reference sequence). The CDR3 is made up of 15 amino acids. The CDR3 DNA reads TGTGCCAGCAGCCCCCCGGGACAGGAGAACTATGGCTACACCTTC. Encoded protein: CASSPPGQENYGYTF.

The chain is built from TRBV5-1 and TRBJ2-7; maybe TRBD2 (6 bases). Germline V gene sequence: CDR1 SGHRS, CDR2 YFSETQ. CDR3 length equals 15 residues. Trimming took 5 bases from V and 7 from J, leaving 22 bases between them. The CDR3 DNA is TGCGCCAGCAGGGCCGGGAGCGCGGGTGGTTGGGAGCAGTACTTC. Translated: CASRAGSAGGWEQYF. Filled out from reference TRBV5-1 and TRBJ2-7, the complete variable domain reads KAGVTQTPRYLIKTRGQQVTLSCSPISGHRSVSWYQQTPGQGLQFLFEYFSETQRNKGNFPGRFSGRQFSNSRSEMNVSTLELGDSALYLCASRAGSAGGWEQYFGPGTRLTVT.

The rearrangement links TRBV6-5 to TRBJ1-1; TRBD1 aligns across 7 bases. The V gene end was trimmed by 5 bases and the J gene end by 4 bases; junction bases not matched to a gene: 7. The germline V gene has CDR1 MNHEY and CDR2 SVGAGI. The CDR3 consists of 14 residues. CDR3 in amino acids: CASSLDRVSTEAFF. The CDR3, as DNA: TGTGCCAGCAGTCTAGACAGGGTGTCCACTGAAGCTTTCTTT.

The chain uses TRBV28 and TRBJ2-1; D gene ambiguous. Germline loops: CDR1 MDHEN, CDR2 SYDVKM. V gave up 5 bases and J gave up 7 bases, with 15 bases separating them. The CDR3 totals 14 residues. For the CDR3, the DNA is TGTGCCAGCAGTCGACGCGCCTTGATTAATGAGCAGTTCTTC. Residues: CASSRRALINEQFF.

The CDR3 DNA reads as TGTGCCAGCAGTTCGGACTACCGGGGCTCCTACAATGAGCAGTTCTTC. Encoded protein: CASSSDYRGSYNEQFF. V gene TRBV28 combines with J gene TRBJ2-1, with D possibly matching TRBD2 (6 bases). The germline V and J ends were trimmed by 4 bases and 0 bases, with 13 bases remaining between them. CDR3 length: 16 amino acids. Germline CDR1 reads MDHEN; CDR2 reads SYDVKM.

The chain employs TRBV27 and TRBJ2-3; 9 nucleotides match TRBD2. The germline V gene encodes CDR1 MNHEY and CDR2 SMNVEV (reference sequence). J lost 2 bases, V lost 0 bases, and 15 bases had no gene match. The CDR3 runs 20 residues. The CDR3 nucleotides read TGTGCCAGCAGTTTATCCGGCGGGAGGGCCTCTCGACGGGCCACAGATACGCAGTATTTT. Residues: CASSLSGGRASRRATDTQYF.

This chain links TRBV14 with TRBJ2-5; tentatively, D is TRBD1 or TRBD2 (5 bases each). The CDR3 runs to 15 residues. Deletions cut 4 bases from V and 4 bases from J, with 16 bases between. CDR1 is SGHDN, CDR2 FVKESK, per germline. The CDR3 sequence: CASSPRQTTRETQYF. DNA of the CDR3: TGTGCCAGCAGCCCTAGACAGACTACCCGAGAGACCCAGTACTTC.

The chain couples TRBV21-1 to TRBJ2-7; TRBD1 reflects the table's D call only, with no check against the DNA. TRBV21-1 is termed a pseudogene. This CDR3 region has 16 residues. CDR3 loop: CASSKRYPGGRYEQYF. CDR3 in DNA: TGTGCCAGCAGCAAAAGGTATCCAGGGGGACGCTACGAGCAGTACTTC.

The chain combines TRBV19 with TRBJ1-1; D possibly corresponds to TRBD1 (5 bases). The V end was cut by 1 base, the J end by 7 bases, with 13 bases between. The CDR3 has 14 residues. From germline, CDR1 is LNHDA and CDR2 SQIVND (reference sequence). CDR3 in DNA: TGTGCCAGTAGTATAGGGGGCGTAGGCCTTGAAGCTTTCTTT. Translated, it gives CASSIGGVGLEAFF.

This clone was counted only a few times. The genes are TRBV19 and TRBJ1-1, with D uncertain. The CDR3 is 11 residues long. Germline V gives CDR1 LNHDA, CDR2 SQIVND (reference sequence). The V gene lost 7 bases and the J gene lost 1 base, with 4 bases spanning the gap. CDR3: CASIRNTEAFF. The CDR3 region has the DNA TGTGCCAGTATCCGGAACACTGAAGCTTTCTTT.

The chain couples TRBV11-3 to TRBJ2-2; 14 positions agree with TRBD2. Germline lookup yields CDR1 SGHNT and CDR2 YENEEA. Trimming took 4 bases from V and 2 from J; bases not matched to a gene: 3. The CDR3 consists of 17 residues. The CDR3 DNA sequence: TGTGCCAGCAGCTCGGGGACTAGCGGGAGCAACACCGGGGAGCTGTTTTTT. Its protein product is CASSSGTSGSNTGELFF.

V is TRBV19 and J is TRBJ1-5; the D is unclear. The CDR3 is 14 amino acids. Germline V gives CDR1 LNHDA, CDR2 SQIVND (reference sequence). V shed 10 bases and J shed 2 bases, with 15 bases lying between them. CDR3 sequence: CATASTAGNQPQHF. In nucleotides, the CDR3 is TGTGCCACAGCGTCAACGGCTGGCAATCAGCCCCAGCATTTT.

The chain recombines TRBV29-1 with TRBJ2-7, with D perhaps TRBD1 (6 bases). This CDR3 comprises 13 residues. Trimming removed 7 bases from V and 2 bases from J, with 15 bases in between. Germline V gene sequence: CDR1 SQVTM, CDR2 ANQGSEA. The CDR3 is CSALTRTAYEQYF. Written as DNA, the CDR3 is TGCAGCGCCCTCACCCGGACAGCCTACGAGCAGTACTTC.

The V call is TRBV19, the J call TRBJ2-6; D may be TRBD1 (6 bases). Per germline, CDR1 LNHDA and CDR2 SQIVND (reference sequence). With 9 bases removed from V and 0 bases from J, the gap between germline ends came to 18 bases. The CDR3 spans 17 residues. The CDR3 DNA reads TGTGCCAGCATCCTATCCGGACAGCCCTCTGGGGCCAACGTCCTGACTTTC. It specifies CASILSGQPSGANVLTF.

This rearrangement joins TRBV5-4 to TRBJ2-1; maybe TRBD1 (6 bases). Germline V CDR1 and CDR2: SGHNT, YYREEE (reference sequence). The germline V and J ends were trimmed by 4 bases and 1 base, with 9 bases remaining between them. CDR3 length equals 14 residues. CDR3 bases: TGTGCCAGCAGCGACGGGACATCCTACAATGAGCAGTTCTTC. As protein: CASSDGTSYNEQFF.

This clone showed up just a few times. The chain links TRBV2 to TRBJ2-1, with D perhaps being TRBD1 or TRBD2 (6 bases each). The length of the CDR3 is 14 residues. Trimming removed 10 bases from V and 9 bases from J, with 22 bases in between. Germline CDR1 is SNHLY and CDR2 is FYNNEI. CDR3 region: CAIPLTGASGEQFF. Here the CDR3 DNA reads TGTGCCATACCGTTAACGGGGGCCTCGGGTGAGCAGTTCTTC.

The chain couples TRBV5-1 to TRBJ1-4, with D perhaps TRBD1 (5 bases). Germline values: CDR1 SGHRS, CDR2 YFSETQ. Trimming took 5 bases from V and 5 from J, leaving 10 bases between them. This CDR3 region has 13 residues. The CDR3, as DNA: TGCGCCAGCAGTGCAGGGACGAATGAAAAACTGTTTTTT. It yields the protein CASSAGTNEKLFF.

This clone was found once. This chain links TRBV6-5 with TRBJ2-1, with 9 bases matching TRBD2. The V gene's germline CDR1 is MNHEY and CDR2 SVGAGI. Germline trimming cut 9 bases from V and 7 bases from J; bases unmatched to any gene: 13. The CDR3 extends over 15 amino acids. CDR3: CASRLGLAPGNEQFF. CDR3 nucleotide sequence: TGTGCCAGTCGATTAGGACTAGCGCCGGGAAATGAGCAGTTCTTC.